What follows are 28 T cell receptor beta chains derived from one specimen sequenced in a study of T cell responses to AZD1222 COVID-19 vaccine. Using immunoSEQ multiplex PCR, the repertoire was profiled, and TCRdb retains in-frame clones only, with some absent. The table lists more than 250,000 clones, approximately 93% of them singletons, with 0.5% to 0.7% in the top ten. The sequencing used peripheral blood, collected on day 0 of AZD1222 vaccination. The receptors derive from an adult in good health.

This chain links TRBV11-3 with TRBJ2-1; a weak D match, TRBD1 (7 bases). CDR1 SGHNT and CDR2 YENEEA come from the germline V gene. CDR3 length: 15 amino acids. Trimming pared 8 bases from V and 3 bases from J, leaving 17 bases between. In DNA, the CDR3 is TGTGCCAGCCTTGGCGGGACAGAAATCTACAATGAGCAGTTCTTC. Protein: CASLGGTEIYNEQFF. Combining the CDR3 with reference TRBV11-3 and TRBJ2-1 gives the whole variable domain EAGVVQSPRYKIIEKKQPVAFWCNPISGHNTLYWYLQNLGQGPELLIRYENEEAVDDSQLPKDRFSAERLKGVDSTLKIQPAELGDSAVYLCASLGGTEIYNEQFFGPGTRLTVL.

This rearrangement joins TRBV5-1 to TRBJ1-1; no clear D. The V gene lost 4 bases and the J gene lost 0 bases, with 16 bases spanning the gap. In germline, CDR1 is SGHRS, CDR2 YFSETQ. The CDR3 totals 16 residues. The chain's CDR3 is CASSRGQDTLNTEAFF. The CDR3 nucleotides are TGCGCCAGCAGCCGCGGCCAAGACACCTTGAACACTGAAGCTTTCTTT.

V and J are TRBV18 and TRBJ2-1; the match to TRBD1 covers 8 bases. Trimming cost V 7 bases and J 4 bases; bases outside gene matches: 9. The V gene's germline CDR1 is KGHSH and CDR2 LQKENI. This CDR3 has 15 amino acids. CDR3 in amino acids: CASLPSGGAYNEQFF. In DNA form, the CDR3 reads TGTGCCAGCTTACCTTCAGGGGGCGCTTACAATGAGCAGTTCTTC.

CDR3 DNA sequence: TGCGCCAGCAGCTTGGGGGGCAGGGGTAAAGCCAACGTCCTGACTTTC. This sequence encodes CASSLGGRGKANVLTF. This chain connects TRBV5-1 to TRBJ2-6; D is perhaps TRBD1 (6 bases). Trimming removed 0 bases at V and 7 bases at J, with 14 bases between. CDR1 is SGHRS and CDR2 is YFSETQ in the germline V gene. This CDR3 region has 16 residues. Based on the CDR3 plus reference TRBV5-1 and TRBJ2-6, the full variable domain is KAGVTQTPRYLIKTRGQQVTLSCSPISGHRSVSWYQQTPGQGLQFLFEYFSETQRNKGNFPGRFSGRQFSNSRSEMNVSTLELGDSALYLCASSLGGRGKANVLTFGAGSRLTVL.

The rearrangement links TRBV5-1 to TRBJ1-4; possible D gene TRBD1, 5 bases. The CDR3 is 14 residues long. Germline lookup yields CDR1 SGHRS and CDR2 YFSETQ. V lost 4 bases and J lost 5, with 12 bases in between. CDR3 nucleotides: TGCGCCAGCAGCCTACGGGACCAAAATGAAAAACTGTTTTTT. The encoded protein is CASSLRDQNEKLFF.

Note on this clone: Other DNA variants within this sample encode the same CDR3. J is TRBJ2-5 and V is TRBV2; 14 nucleotides align to TRBD2. V was clipped by 1 base and J by 2 bases; unmatched bases: 0. This CDR3 region has 16 residues. Germline CDR1 is SNHLY and CDR2 is FYNNEI. DNA of the CDR3: TGTGCCAGCAGTGAAGGACTAGCGGGGGGGCAAGAGACCCAGTACTTC. Protein sequence: CASSEGLAGGQETQYF.

The J gene is TRBJ2-7, the V gene TRBV3-1 (or the pseudogene TRBV3-2); TRBD2 agrees at 12 bases. Germline V gives CDR1 LGHDT, CDR2 YNNKEL (reference sequence). Trimming at V came to 4 bases and at J to 7 bases, leaving 11 bases not matched to a gene. The CDR3 covers 16 residues. In DNA, the CDR3 is TGTGCCAGCAGCCGGAACCTAGCGGGGGGGTTGTGGGAGCAGTACTTC. This encodes CASSRNLAGGLWEQYF.

This CDR3 is CASSIDERSEQYF. The CDR3 bases are TGTGCCAGTAGTATAGACGAGCGTTCCGAGCAGTACTTC. The gene calls are TRBV19 and TRBJ2-7; D is uncertain. From germline, CDR1 is LNHDA and CDR2 SQIVND (reference sequence). This CDR3 comprises 13 residues. V was shortened by 0 bases and J by 6 bases, with 9 bases between the two germline ends. The variable domain in full, with the rest retrieved from reference TRBV19 and TRBJ2-7, is DGGITQSPKYLFRKEGQNVTLSCEQNLNHDAMYWYRQDPGQGLRLIYYSQIVNDFQKGDIAEGYSVSREKKESFPLTVTSAQKNPTAFYLCASSIDERSEQYFGPGTRLTVT.

The chain joins TRBV7-9 to TRBJ1-5; D is unresolved. This CDR3 has 13 residues. Germline V lookup: CDR1 SEHNR, CDR2 FQNEAQ (reference sequence). Trimming took off 6 bases at V and 0 bases at J, with 6 bases between the two ends. Here the CDR3 reads CASSVDSNQPQHF. The CDR3 DNA reads TGTGCCAGCAGTGTGGATAGCAATCAGCCCCAGCATTTT.

This chain joins TRBV21-1 and TRBJ1-3. TRBV21-1 is reported as a pseudogene. The CDR3 totals 15 residues. Here the CDR3 reads CASSHRDISGNTIYF. In DNA form, the CDR3 reads TGTGCCAGCAGCCACCGGGATATCTCTGGAAACACCATATATTTT.

The CDR3 DNA is TGTGCCAGCAGTGAACAGGACAGCTCCTACAATGAGCAGTTCTTC. Translating gives CASSEQDSSYNEQFF. The rearrangement joins TRBV2 to TRBJ2-1; D might be TRBD1 (6 bases). The CDR3 runs to 15 residues. V was pared by 2 bases and J by 0 bases, with 8 bases between. Germline CDR1 and CDR2: SNHLY and FYNNEI. Complete variable domain (other parts from reference TRBV2 and TRBJ2-1): EPEVTQTPSHQVTQMGQEVILRCVPISNHLYFYWYRQILGQKVEFLVSFYNNEISEKSEIFDDQFSVERPDGSNFTLKIRSTKLEDSAMYFCASSEQDSSYNEQFFGPGTRLTVL.

This chain joins TRBV24-1 and TRBJ2-1, with 10 bases that match TRBD2. Per the germline V gene, CDR1 is KGHDR and CDR2 is SFDVKD. The ends lost 5 bases at V and 9 bases at J; junction bases unmatched: 3. The CDR3 extends over 13 amino acids. The CDR3 DNA reads as TGTGCCACCAGTGGACTAGCGGGTCTTGAGCAGTTCTTC. Translating gives CATSGLAGLEQFF.

The count of this clone is one. This chain links TRBV19 with TRBJ2-7, with 8 bases identical to TRBD2. CDR3 length: 14 residues. Looked up from germline, CDR1 is LNHDA and CDR2 is SQIVND (reference sequence). V lost 1 base, J lost 6 bases, and 5 bases stayed unmatched. CDR3 protein: CASSIGAGAGEQYF. For the CDR3, the DNA is TGTGCCAGTAGTATAGGAGCGGGAGCTGGCGAGCAGTACTTC.

This rearrangement joins TRBV18 to TRBJ2-1; D remains unclear. The CDR3 has 12 amino acids. V lost 2 bases and J lost 9, with 8 bases in between. Germline CDR1 reads KGHSH; CDR2 reads LQKENI. Written as DNA, the CDR3 is TGTGCCAGCTCACCAGAAGTAGGTGAGCAGTTCTTC. This codes for CASSPEVGEQFF.

This rearrangement joins TRBV28 to TRBJ1-1, with 12 nucleotides matching TRBD1. Germline trimming cut 4 bases from V and 3 bases from J; bases unmatched to any gene: 9. CDR3 length: 17 amino acids. The V gene's germline CDR1 is MDHEN and CDR2 SYDVKM. The CDR3 is CASSSSGTGGRDTEAFF. The CDR3, as DNA: TGTGCCAGCAGTTCATCCGGGACAGGGGGCAGGGACACTGAAGCTTTCTTT.

V usage is TRBV5-1 and J usage is TRBJ1-6, with TRBD1 as a possible D gene (6 bases). The CDR3 runs 15 residues. CDR1 and CDR2 from the germline V gene are SGHRS and YFSETQ. V was pared by 0 bases and J by 10 bases, with 14 bases between. CDR3 loop: CASSLAGQGKSPLHF. In DNA form, the CDR3 reads TGCGCCAGCAGCTTGGCGGGGCAGGGGAAATCACCCCTCCACTTT.

This chain uses TRBV11-1 with TRBJ2-1; D may be TRBD1 (6 bases). The length of the CDR3 is 14 residues. V lost 6 bases and J lost 6, with 15 bases in between. CDR1 is SGHAT, CDR2 FQDESV, per germline (reference sequence). CDR3 sequence: CASSTRGPTNEQFF. As DNA, the CDR3 is TGTGCCAGCAGTACCAGGGGTCCGACCAATGAGCAGTTCTTC. Full variable domain (remainder filled in from reference TRBV11-1 and TRBJ2-1): EAEVAQSPRYKITEKSQAVAFWCDPISGHATLYWYRQILGQGPELLVQFQDESVVDDSQLPKDRFSAERLKGVDSTLKIQPAELGDSAMYLCASSTRGPTNEQFFGPGTRLTVL.

As DNA, the CDR3 is TGTGCCAGCAGCCAAGACGATAGGGAGCAGTACTTC. Its protein is CASSQDDREQYF. The rearrangement uses TRBV3-1 (or the pseudogene TRBV3-2) and TRBJ2-7; D unclear. The V and J ends lost 0 bases and 7 bases respectively, with 7 bases between them. Germline CDR1 LGHDT, CDR2 YNNKEL (reference sequence). The CDR3 consists of 12 residues.

This clone was recorded a few times. This chain uses TRBV15 with TRBJ1-2; D is uncertain. The CDR3 totals 12 residues. Trimming stripped 11 bases from V and 8 bases from J, with 18 bases between. CDR1 is LNHNV and CDR2 is YYDKDF in the germline V gene (reference sequence). The CDR3 is CAPGRVLWGYTF. The DNA of the CDR3 is TGTGCCCCAGGAAGGGTCCTCTGGGGCTACACCTTC. The whole variable domain, remainder taken from reference TRBV15 and TRBJ1-2, is DAMVIQNPRYQVTQFGKPVTLSCSQTLNHNVMYWYQQKSSQAPKLLFHYYDKDFNNEADTPDNFQSRRPNTSFCFLDIRSPGLGDTAMYLCAPGRVLWGYTFGSGTRLTVV.

The rearrangement uses TRBV28 and TRBJ1-5; weak D call: TRBD1 (6 bases). Trimming removed 6 bases at V and 0 bases at J, with 9 bases between. Germline assignment: CDR1 MDHEN and CDR2 SYDVKM. The CDR3 consists of 14 residues. CDR3 protein: CASRTGNSNQPQHF. The CDR3 bases are TGTGCCAGCAGAACAGGGAATAGCAATCAGCCCCAGCATTTT.

V gene TRBV2 combines with J gene TRBJ1-6; D is uncertain. Deletions cut 7 bases from V and 0 bases from J, with 7 bases between. Germline V gene lookup returns CDR1 SNHLY and CDR2 FYNNEI. The CDR3 covers 14 residues. In nucleotides, the CDR3 is TGTGCCAGCACCCAGGACTCCTATAATTCACCCCTCCACTTT. Its protein is CASTQDSYNSPLHF.

A single count supports this clone. This chain connects TRBV28 to TRBJ1-5; perhaps TRBD1 as D (5 bases). Germline values: CDR1 MDHEN, CDR2 SYDVKM. There are 14 residues in the CDR3. V was clipped by 7 bases and J by 6 bases, with 16 bases between them. CDR3 nucleotides: TGTGCCAGCAAATGGTTAGGGGCGGGTCAGCCCCAGCATTTT. It codes for CASKWLGAGQPQHF.

Note on this clone: The sample has other DNA sequences that encode this CDR3 too. The rearrangement joins TRBV3-1 (or the pseudogene TRBV3-2) to TRBJ1-1; a possible D gene is TRBD1 (5 bases). Germline V CDR1 and CDR2: LGHDT, YNNKEL (reference sequence). V was clipped by 1 base and J by 5 bases, with 11 bases between them. CDR3 length equals 14 residues. The CDR3 is CASSQVGGETEAFF. CDR3 nucleotides: TGTGCCAGCAGCCAAGTCGGGGGGGAGACTGAAGCTTTCTTT.

The table lists this clone with a count of one. The CDR3 sequence: CASSQGPAGATEAFF. The CDR3 nucleotides read TGTGCCAGCAGCCAAGGGCCGGCGGGGGCGACTGAAGCTTTCTTT. This sequence joins TRBV3-1 (or the pseudogene TRBV3-2) and TRBJ1-1; D is possibly TRBD1 (6 bases). Trimming left V 1 base short and J 5 bases short, with 14 bases between. The CDR3 sequence is 15 residues long. CDR1 LGHDT and CDR2 YNNKEL come from the germline V gene (reference sequence).

CDR3 in amino acids: CASSLGATNIYEQYF. The CDR3 DNA follows: TGTGCCAGCAGCTTGGGGGCGACTAACATCTACGAGCAGTACTTC. V and J are TRBV5-6 and TRBJ2-7, with a tentative D call TRBD2 (5 bases). This CDR3 is 15 amino acids long. Per germline, CDR1 SGHDT and CDR2 YYEEEE. V lost 0 bases and J lost 3, with 13 bases in between.

The V and J genes are TRBV29-1 and TRBJ1-5; 8 bases are shared with TRBD1. Trimming took 4 bases from V and 0 from J; bases not matched to a gene: 11. The CDR3 extends over 17 amino acids. Germline lookup yields CDR1 SQVTM and CDR2 ANQGSEA. CDR3 region: CSVVWGQAVYSNQPQHF. CDR3 DNA: TGCAGCGTTGTTTGGGGACAGGCAGTTTATAGCAATCAGCCCCAGCATTTT.

V is TRBV28 and J is TRBJ1-3; perhaps TRBD1 as D (5 bases). The CDR3 is 15 residues long. Trimming cost V 4 bases and J 3 bases, with 13 bases left between them. Germline assignment: CDR1 MDHEN and CDR2 SYDVKM. CDR3 nucleotide sequence: TGTGCCAGCAGTTACGGGCGGGGACTTGGAAACACCATATATTTT. This translates into CASSYGRGLGNTIYF. The whole variable domain, filled in from reference TRBV28 and TRBJ1-3, reads DVKVTQSSRYLVKRTGEKVFLECVQDMDHENMFWYRQDPGLGLRLIYFSYDVKMKEKGDIPEGYSVSREKKERFSLILESASTNQTSMYLCASSYGRGLGNTIYFGEGSWLTVV.

The chain employs TRBV19 and TRBJ1-1; weak D call: TRBD1 (5 bases). This CDR3 comprises 13 residues. With 6 bases removed from V and 3 bases from J, the gap between germline ends came to 11 bases. In germline, CDR1 is LNHDA, CDR2 SQIVND (reference sequence). The CDR3 sequence: CASSSGGDTEAFF. The CDR3 DNA follows: TGTGCCAGTAGCTCGGGGGGGGACACTGAAGCTTTCTTT.